The table lists the clone carrying this TCR beta chain with many counts. This entry belongs to a study of early T cells in non-severe SARS-CoV-2 infection. Study summary: RNA in bulk from unsorted whole blood was sequenced, and chains were unpaired.

Unique molecular identifiers (one per individual cDNA molecule) were attached. One entry per CDR3 protein, called by TCRdb with MiXCR from the 5' RACE reads. The profile shows roughly 26,000 distinct CDR3 sequences, 4% to 6% of them singletons. CDR1 and CDR2 (germline): MNHEY, SVGAGI. The length of the CDR3 is 15 residues. Unmatched junction bases numbered 7, after V lost 6 bases and J lost 5 bases. This chain connects TRBV6-5 to TRBJ2-7, with 13 bases that match TRBD2. The specimen was whole blood. The TCR originated in an adult who was a healthcare worker with PCR-confirmed SARS-CoV-2 infection or an uninfected control (not recorded which). This chain's CDR3 is CASRPTSGGRDEQYF. The CDR3, as DNA: TGTGCCAGCAGGCCGACTAGCGGGGGGCGGGACGAGCAGTACTTC.